The 22 T cell receptor beta chains below all came from one sample that was sequenced in a study of tumor-infiltrating lymphocytes in primary liver carcinoma. Total RNA (roughly 530 ng) served as template for TCR beta cDNA synthesis primed by a constant-region primer. Slightly modified ARM-PCR with three nested multiplex PCR rounds yielded TCR beta libraries. Use of TRBV1-TRBV30 forward primers with a C-beta reverse primer characterized the first two PCR rounds, which lasted about 10 cycles each. TCRdb reprocessed the multiplex PCR reads with MiXCR, giving one entry per CDR3 protein. The sample holds under 200,000 distinct CDR3 sequences, approximately 86% seen once. Without any cell sorting, about 18-31 mg of bulk tissue yielded co-extracted RNA and DNA. What was sequenced was tumor tissue from primary liver carcinoma. The receptors derive from a man in his forties or fifties with primary liver carcinoma and hepatitis B virus infection.

A remark on this clonotype: A junction end diverges from the germline sequence, so it may reflect a read error. V and J are TRBV29-1 and TRBJ2-7; D may be TRBD2 (6 bases). The J call could be wrong; TRBJ2-1 is a better fit for the DNA end. Germline V gene sequence: CDR1 SQVTM, CDR2 ANQGSEA. The CDR3 contains 12 residues. The CDR3 coding sequence is TGTAGCGTTGGAGGGAAGGGGCTCGAGCAGTTCTTC. It yields the protein CSVGGKGLEQFF.

Comments on this clonotype: An end of the junction does not agree with germline; a read error may underlie this. The chain uses TRBV6-5 and TRBJ2-1; tentatively, D is TRBD2 (6 bases). Germline values: CDR1 MNHEY, CDR2 SVGAGI. The CDR3 is made up of 18 amino acids. The CDR3 coding sequence is TGTTCCAGCAGTTACTCCAAAGCGGCGGGGCCCTCCTACAATGAGCAGTTCTTC. Translation: CSSSYSKAAGPSYNEQFF.

About this clonotype: At one boundary the junction diverges from the germline segment, which might be a read error. This chain connects TRBV5-1 to TRBJ2-1; 10 bases map to TRBD2. From germline, CDR1 is SGHRS and CDR2 YFSETQ. The CDR3 is made up of 15 amino acids. CDR3 bases: TGCGCCAGCAGCCGGACTAGCGGTTCCCACAATAAGCAGTTCTTC. This codes for CASSRTSGSHNKQFF.

Remarks on this clonotype: As the CDR3 is not closed by the conserved phenylalanine or tryptophan, this likely results from a read error. The chain uses TRBV11-2 and TRBJ2-1; TRBD2 matches 10 bases. Germline V gene sequence: CDR1 SGHAT, CDR2 FQNNGV. The CDR3 contains 17 residues. Trimming at V came to 5 bases and at J to 8 bases, leaving 15 bases not matched to a gene. CDR3 DNA sequence: TGTGCCAGCAGCCCACGACCGCTAGCGGGAGATAGTGATGAGCAGTTCTCC. Translating it yields CASSPRPLAGDSDEQFS.

On this clonotype itself: A junction boundary mismatches the germline segment, possibly from a read error. The genes are TRBV12-3 or TRBV12-4 and TRBJ2-5, with a tentative D call TRBD1 (6 bases). Judging by the DNA end, TRBJ2-1 fits better; the J call may be wrong. The CDR3 runs to 13 residues. CDR3 in amino acids: CASSLIKGETQFF. The CDR3 DNA follows: TGTGCCAGTAGTTTAATTAAGGGGGAGACCCAGTTCTTC.

Comment on this clonotype: The CDR3 end shows no conserved phenylalanine or tryptophan, and so a read error is likely. V gene TRBV12-3 or TRBV12-4 combines with J gene TRBJ1-2; D not certain. The CDR3 is 13 residues long. The germline V and J ends were trimmed by 5 bases and 1 base, with 8 bases remaining between them. The CDR3 bases are TGTGCCAGCAGTACACAGATTAACTATGGCTACACCTTA. Its protein product is CASSTQINYGYTL.

This clonotype was counted once. This likely comes from a read error, as the CDR3 has no conserved phenylalanine or tryptophan at its end. No DNA is shown, since the ends of the CDR3 on it are uncertain; the CDR3 is the one TCRdb lists. Here the CDR3 reads CAGSQERTSVSLYEQYS. The chain links TRBV4-1 to TRBJ2-7; no check of the table's D call, TRBD2, against the DNA was made. With termini counted, the CDR3 has 17 amino acids. Per the germline V gene, CDR1 is MGHRA and CDR2 is YSYEKL.

Of note for this clonotype: The CDR3 does not close with the conserved phenylalanine or tryptophan, likely indicating a read error. This chain connects TRBV4-3 to TRBJ1-2; D remains unclear. The CDR3 is 13 residues long. CDR1 LGHNA and CDR2 YSLEER come from the germline V gene. CDR3: CASNQAGNYGYTL. CDR3 DNA: TGCGCCAGCAACCAAGCCGGAAACTATGGCTACACCTTA.

The rearrangement links TRBV7-8 to TRBJ2-7; D possibly corresponds to TRBD1 (7 bases). V shed 5 bases and J shed 10 bases, with 24 bases lying between them. Germline V gene sequence: CDR1 SGHVS, CDR2 FQNEAQ. The CDR3 has 15 amino acids. The DNA of the CDR3 is TGTGCCAGCAGCGAAATCGCGGGGAGCCAGGGGGATCAGTACTTC. It is translated as CASSEIAGSQGDQYF. Combining the CDR3 with reference TRBV7-8 and TRBJ2-7 gives the whole variable domain GAGVSQSPRYKVAKRGQDVALRCDPISGHVSLFWYQQALGQGPEFLTYFQNEAQLDKSGLPSDRFFAERPEGSVSTLKIQRTQQEDSAVYLCASSEIAGSQGDQYFGPGTRLTVT.

The chain joins TRBV6-5 to TRBJ2-2; 12 bases align to TRBD2. V shed 1 base, J shed 9 bases, and the junction held 6 bases outside the gene matches. The length of the CDR3 is 16 residues. Germline V lookup: CDR1 MNHEY, CDR2 SVGAGI. CDR3 coding DNA: TGTGCCAGCAGTTACTTGACTAGCGGGAGACACTGGGAGCTGTTTTTT. The encoded protein is CASSYLTSGRHWELFF.

This rearrangement joins TRBV11-2 to TRBJ2-5; 9 nucleotides line up with TRBD1. V lost 2 bases and J lost 5; bases outside the gene matches: 6. There are 15 residues in the CDR3. Looked up from germline, CDR1 is SGHAT and CDR2 is FQNNGV. The CDR3 reads CASSLNRGPVETQYF. Written as DNA, the CDR3 is TGTGCCAGCAGCTTAAACAGGGGGCCTGTGGAGACCCAGTACTTC.

This clonotype showed up just a few times. One end of the junction varies from germline; a read error may be responsible. The gene calls are TRBV6-2 or TRBV6-3 and TRBJ2-7; D gene uncertain. This CDR3 spans 11 amino acids. Germline-derived CDR1 and CDR2 are MNHEY and SVGEGT. As DNA, the CDR3 is TGTGCCAGCAGTTCCAGATACGAGCAGTATTTC. Translation: CASSSRYEQYF.

The chain uses TRBV10-2 and TRBJ1-5; D possibly corresponds to TRBD1 (6 bases). Germline values: CDR1 WSHSY, CDR2 SAAADI. The V end lost 11 bases, the J end lost 5 bases, and 19 bases lay between the germline ends. The CDR3 spans 14 residues. The CDR3 DNA reads as TGCGCCGGTAGTGAGATCGCAGGGGATCAGCCCCAGCATTTT. It is translated as CAGSEIAGDQPQHF.

Comment on this clonotype: The junction and the germline gene differ at one end; a read error may be behind it. The chain is built from TRBV9 and TRBJ2-1; D unclear. The CDR3 is 13 residues long. CDR1 is SGDLS, CDR2 YYNGEE, per germline. The CDR3, as DNA: TGTGCCACTTCCCTTACCCCCTACAATGAGCAGTTATTC. Protein sequence: CATSLTPYNEQLF.

As concerns this clonotype: At one end, the junction sequence differs from germline, possibly due to a read error. V is TRBV4-1 and J is TRBJ2-2; tentatively, D is TRBD2 (5 bases). CDR3 size: 16 residues. In germline, CDR1 is MGHRA, CDR2 YSYEKL. This CDR3 reads CTSSQDGERWGGELFF. Here the CDR3 DNA reads TGCACCAGCAGCCAAGATGGGGAGAGATGGGGCGGGGAGCTGTTTTTT.

As to this clonotype: Given the absence of the conserved phenylalanine or tryptophan at the CDR3 end, a read error is likely. The chain's CDR3 is CASSYSGRFGKQYY. The CDR3 DNA reads TGTGCCAGCAGTTACTCTGGCAGGTTCGGCAAGCAGTACTAC. The chain is built from TRBV6-6 and TRBJ2-7; no firm D call. The germline V gene encodes CDR1 MNHNY and CDR2 SVGAGI (reference sequence). This CDR3 region has 14 residues. V lost 0 bases and J lost 8, with 14 bases in between.

This clonotype showed up many times. J is TRBJ2-7 and V is TRBV28; 10 nucleotides line up with TRBD1. Germline CDR1 reads MDHEN; CDR2 reads SYDVKM. The CDR3 spans 14 residues. Unmatched junction bases numbered 9, after V lost 6 bases and J lost 7 bases. The CDR3 reads CASRIDRGLGEQYF. CDR3 nucleotide sequence: TGTGCCAGCAGAATCGACAGGGGGCTCGGGGAGCAGTACTTC.

This clonotype was found a few times. CDR3 coding DNA: TGTGCCAGTAGTTCCGGTGGGACTAGTATTTTAGAGCAGTACTTC. It specifies CASSSGGTSILEQYF. The chain combines TRBV19 with TRBJ2-7; TRBD2 matches at 8 bases. Germline CDR1 and CDR2: LNHDA and SQIVND (reference sequence). The CDR3 consists of 15 residues. V trimming: 5 bases; J trimming: 7 bases; junction bases outside the gene matches: 13.

Turning to this clonotype: One end of the junction does not line up with germline, which may come from a read error. The rearrangement uses TRBV4-3 and TRBJ1-2, with a possible D match to TRBD1 (6 bases). This CDR3 is built from 16 residues. Germline V gene lookup returns CDR1 LGHNA and CDR2 YSLEER. For the CDR3, the DNA is TGCGTCAGCAGCCAGTCAGGGGCATGGAGGAACTATGGCTACACCTTC. It yields the protein CVSSQSGAWRNYGYTF.

On this clonotype itself: Given a much more abundant clone one base away, this may be a read error. The chain carries TRBV5-1 and TRBJ2-1; 8 nucleotides line up with TRBD2. The V gene's germline CDR1 is SGHRS and CDR2 YFSETQ. The junction had 15 bases not matched to a gene; V was cut back by 4 bases and J by 9 bases. This CDR3 comprises 16 residues. CDR3 coding DNA: TGCGCCAGCAGCCTTCCAAGCGGGAGAGGAACACGTGAGCAGTTCTTC. Translating gives CASSLPSGRGTREQFF.

Note on this clonotype: At one end, the junction sequence differs from germline, possibly due to a read error. The V gene is TRBV29-1, the J gene TRBJ2-2; perhaps TRBD2 as D (5 bases). CDR3 length: 12 residues. Germline CDR1 SQVTM, CDR2 ANQGSEA. This CDR3 is CSVMGNTWELFF. The CDR3 DNA is TGCAGCGTTATGGGTAACACCTGGGAGCTGTTTTTC.

For this clonotype: One end of the junction varies from germline; a read error may be responsible. The chain employs TRBV11-2 and TRBJ2-5; D call uncertain. The CDR3 totals 15 residues. From germline, CDR1 is SGHAT and CDR2 FQNNGV. The CDR3 loop is CASSPVRLVPETQYF. The CDR3 nucleotides are TGTGCCAGCAGCCCCGTCAGGCTAGTCCCCGAGACGCAGTACTTC.